The present T cell receptor (beta chain) was sequenced within a study of graft-versus-host responses after intestinal transplantation (dated by TCRdb to the early 2020s). As for the study more broadly: Recipients received multivisceral, liver-intestinal, or isolated intestinal transplants. Every recipient was given anti-thymocyte globulin induction, then maintenance tacrolimus and steroids for around three years. Graft-versus-host and host-versus-graft alloreactive T cell clones were tracked in the graft, circulation and bone marrow after intestinal transplantation using bulk TCR-beta CDR3 sequencing. Alloreactive clones were identified by sequencing pre-transplant mixed lymphocyte reaction products and comparing them with unstimulated pre-transplant donor and recipient T cells. The cohort enrolled approximately 24 intestinal transplant recipients, one of whom was a retransplant, and a few patients without pretransplant specimens were excluded. A peak of at least 4% donor T cells among recipient peripheral blood mononuclear cells was the definition used for donor T cell macrochimerism. Rather than being sequenced by the commercial service, samples from a few later patients were sequenced in-house on an Illumina MiSeq and processed with MiXCR.

With respect to this clone: Which antigen it targets is not known. Per-base quality was not reported, and no clone a single base away is much larger than it.

Reading the label with the study, this specimen's time point is: cells obtained before transplantation from donor or recipient. CD3+CD4+ and CD3+CD8+ populations were FACS-sorted from unstimulated pre-transplant donor and recipient cells taken from spleen or lymph nodes. Study-wide findings and limitations: GvH clones were detected in recipient bone marrow, and some of these GvH clones were observed earlier in ileal mucosa or blood, consistent with an intestinal mucosal origin. Early after transplant, declines in HvG clones were associated with peak levels of circulating GvH clones. Conclusions were limited by the relatively low number and heterogeneity of intestinal transplant patients. In the allografts of patients with donor T cell macrochimerism, GvH to HvG T cell clonal ratios were high.

The cysteine opens and the phenylalanine closes a CDR3 of 13 amino acids. Kept here is only the CDR3 DNA, which spans 39 bases and is read in frame from base 1. Deletion took 8 bases off V and 4 bases off J, with a span of 14 bases between the germline ends. Reading the germline V gene (reference sequence) gives CDR1 LNHDA and CDR2 SQIVND. The library was made by the immunoSEQ multiplex PCR assay. For most patients, genomic DNA was isolated with the Qiagen DNeasy Blood and Tissue Kit and sent frozen to Adaptive Biotechnologies for TCR sequencing. For most patients, high-throughput TCR-beta CDR3 sequencing of genomic DNA was performed by Adaptive Biotechnologies. For the original study's pipeline: TCR sequencing data were retrieved from Adaptive's ImmunoSEQ software for roughly 17 patients, whereas a few other patients were processed with MiXCR and VDJtools. To correct CD4 versus CD8 sorting errors, sequences present in both subsets at a frequency ratio below 5:1 were removed. Because the origin of CDR3 nucleotide sequences shared between donor and recipient could not be assigned, those sequences were removed. Alloreactive clones required at least 2-fold expansion over unstimulated cells and minimum CFSE-low frequency of 0.002% (template counts) or 0.001% (read counts). Clones detected in sequenced pre-transplant spleen, lymph node, or MLR CFSE-low populations of the donor or recipient were defined as mappable. Cumulative frequency of alloreactive clones was calculated as a percentage of all sequences weighted by copy number. The immuneACCESS repertoire file appears here via TCRdb, limited to in-frame rearrangements. These files lack a portion of the clones; in checked studies, under half of the deficit traces to unresolved V genes, and the cause of the others is not known. That table supplies the V and J calls and clone size; D and trimming were determined from the DNA. In this sample the table shows approximately 50,000 clones, roughly 84% of which occur a single time. The ten largest clones capture less than 0.5% of the sample.

This clonotype originated in a human donor who was the organ donor for an intestinal transplant. This sample comprised unstimulated CD4+ T cells sorted from spleen or lymph node cells, obtained before transplant. The rearrangement combines TRBV19 with TRBJ2-5, with the D call perhaps TRBD1 or TRBD2, each one matching 5 bases. The DNA sequence is as follows: TGTGCCAGTGGGACCCCAGGGAGAGAGACCCAGTACTTC. It translates as CASGTPGRETQYF.